This T cell receptor (beta chain) was observed in a study of shared clonotypes between healthy human individuals. The CDR3 extends over 13 amino acids. CDR1 ENHRY and CDR2 SYGVKD come from the germline V gene. The germline V and J ends were trimmed by 2 bases and 3 bases, with 2 bases remaining between them. Sequencing used immunoSEQ multiplex PCR; TCRdb keeps in-frame clones, though not all of them. This sample has about 450,000 clones, with around 80% found just once. The genes are TRBV10-3 and TRBJ2-6; no clear D gene. The sample comprised PBMCs. This clonotype was sampled from a woman between 40 and 55 years old in good health. Some clones in this sample may be carry-over from other donors' samples. CDR3 nucleotide sequence: TGTGCCATCAGTGAGCTTGGGGCCAACGTCCTGACTTTC. Amino acid sequence: CAISELGANVLTF.